The 29 T cell receptor beta chains below come from one sample, sequenced in a study of technical replicates of blood from several donors. Assay: immunoSEQ multiplex PCR; the TCRdb copy retains only in-frame clones and omits some. The profile shows over 70,000 clones, roughly 92% of them singletons. Sequencing input: T cells isolated from PBMCs. The receptors shown here come from a human donor in good health.

V and J are TRBV30 and TRBJ1-1; possible D gene TRBD1, 6 bases. This CDR3 has 14 residues. V was cut by 0 bases and J by 5 bases, with 13 bases left in between. Germline CDR1 GTSNPN, CDR2 SVGIG (reference sequence). DNA of the CDR3: TGTGCCTGGAGTGTCCAGGGGCTGAGGACTGAAGCTTTCTTT. Translation: CAWSVQGLRTEAFF.

The rearrangement joins TRBV18 to TRBJ1-2; D uncertain. In germline, CDR1 is KGHSH, CDR2 LQKENI. This CDR3 region has 12 residues. Trimming took off 3 bases at V and 7 bases at J, with 9 bases between the two ends. CDR3 coding DNA: TGTGCCAGCTCACCCGGGGAAGCTGGCTACACCTTC. The encoded protein is CASSPGEAGYTF.

V gene TRBV7-2 combines with J gene TRBJ2-7; 11 bases are shared with TRBD2. The J segment lost 3 bases and the V segment lost 5 bases, leaving 3 bases of the junction unmatched. The CDR3 extends over 14 amino acids. Germline CDR1 and CDR2: SGHTA and FQGNSA. CDR3 coding DNA: TGTGCCAGCAGCCCAACTAGCGGGAGCTACGAGCAGTACTTC. This codes for CASSPTSGSYEQYF.

The J gene is TRBJ2-3, the V gene TRBV10-3; tentative D call: TRBD2 (6 bases). Germline V gives CDR1 ENHRY, CDR2 SYGVKD. Trimming shortened V by 11 bases and J by 2 bases, and 20 bases separated the two germline ends. The CDR3 is made up of 15 amino acids. This chain's CDR3 is CALSNRDSSTDTQYF. The CDR3 region has the DNA TGTGCCCTCTCTAACCGGGACTCTTCCACAGATACGCAGTATTTT.

The chain carries TRBV30 and TRBJ1-3; D unclear. Germline loops: CDR1 GTSNPN, CDR2 SVGIG (reference sequence). The CDR3 runs to 15 residues. V gave up 0 bases and J gave up 6 bases, with 15 bases separating them. CDR3 DNA: TGTGCCTGGAGTGTACTCCTACGGGAGGAAAACACCATATATTTT. Amino acid sequence: CAWSVLLREENTIYF.

V is TRBV30 and J is TRBJ1-2, with no clear D. The CDR3 runs to 11 residues. CDR1 and CDR2 (germline): GTSNPN, SVGIG (reference sequence). V was shortened by 8 bases and J by 5 bases, with 12 bases between the two germline ends. The CDR3 protein is CAGLTGYGYTF. CDR3 coding DNA: TGTGCCGGCTTGACGGGGTATGGCTACACCTTC.

Remarks on this clone: Additional DNA sequences in this sample encode the identical CDR3. The CDR3 region is CASSPDRNNQPQHF. In nucleotides, the CDR3 is TGTGCCAGCTCACCAGACAGAAACAATCAGCCCCAGCATTTT. The chain employs TRBV18 and TRBJ1-5, with a tentative D call TRBD1 (5 bases). CDR1 is KGHSH and CDR2 is LQKENI in the germline V gene. With 2 bases removed from V and 3 bases from J, the gap between germline ends came to 8 bases. The CDR3 is 14 residues long. The entire variable domain, with the rest obtained from reference TRBV18 and TRBJ1-5, is as follows: NAGVMQNPRHLVRRRGQEARLRCSPMKGHSHVYWYRQLPEEGLKFMVYLQKENIIDESGMPKERFSAEFPKEGPSILRIQQVVRGDSAAYFCASSPDRNNQPQHFGDGTRLSIL.

V gene TRBV19 combines with J gene TRBJ2-5, with 8 bases identical to TRBD1. CDR1 is LNHDA and CDR2 is SQIVND in the germline V gene (reference sequence). Trimming took 9 bases from V and 1 from J; bases not matched to a gene: 10. This CDR3 spans 15 amino acids. The CDR3 region is CASSPGQGLQETQYF. The DNA of the CDR3 is TGTGCCAGCAGTCCCGGACAGGGCCTCCAAGAGACCCAGTACTTC.

The chain carries TRBV5-1 and TRBJ2-5; the match to TRBD2 covers 9 bases. The CDR3 runs 15 residues. With V trimmed by 2 bases and J by 4 bases, 6 bases remained unmatched. Germline values: CDR1 SGHRS, CDR2 YFSETQ. CDR3 DNA: TGCGCCAGCAGCTTTCGCGGGAGGGCCGGAGAGACCCAGTACTTC. Translating it yields CASSFRGRAGETQYF.

The chain employs TRBV6-1 and TRBJ2-7; D is perhaps TRBD1 (5 bases). The germline V gene has CDR1 MNHNS and CDR2 SASEGT. This CDR3 is built from 13 residues. The V end was cut by 2 bases, the J end by 3 bases, with 8 bases between. The CDR3 sequence is CASSEQGNYEQYF. CDR3 DNA: TGTGCCAGCAGTGAACAGGGAAACTACGAGCAGTACTTC.

The chain couples TRBV5-1 to TRBJ2-1, with D unresolved. The CDR3 spans 13 residues. V lost 1 base, J lost 4 bases, and 6 bases lay in between. CDR1 and CDR2 from the germline V gene are SGHRS and YFSETQ. CDR3 coding DNA: TGCGCCAGCAGCTTGTATAATTACAATGAGCAGTTCTTC. The encoded protein is CASSLYNYNEQFF. The variable domain in full, with the rest retrieved from reference TRBV5-1 and TRBJ2-1, is KAGVTQTPRYLIKTRGQQVTLSCSPISGHRSVSWYQQTPGQGLQFLFEYFSETQRNKGNFPGRFSGRQFSNSRSEMNVSTLELGDSALYLCASSLYNYNEQFFGPGTRLTVL.

The chain has TRBV6-5 and TRBJ2-1; 11 nucleotides match TRBD2. With V trimmed by 7 bases and J by 8 bases, 7 bases remained unmatched. CDR3 size: 14 residues. Per germline, CDR1 MNHEY and CDR2 SVGAGI. CDR3 DNA: TGTGCCAGCAATTCGCTAGCGGGAGGCCATGAGCAGTTCTTC. This translates into CASNSLAGGHEQFF.

The rearrangement links TRBV27 to TRBJ2-1; TRBD1 agrees at 8 bases. Germline V gene data show CDR1 as MNHEY and CDR2 as SMNVEV (reference sequence). The CDR3 spans 17 residues. The junction had 16 bases not matched to a gene; V was cut back by 4 bases and J by 8 bases. The CDR3 nucleotides read TGTGCCAGCAGTTCCCGTTTCGGACAGGGTAAGGTCGATGAGCAGTTCTTC. Protein product: CASSSRFGQGKVDEQFF.

The rearrangement links TRBV2 to TRBJ2-7, with D perhaps matching TRBD1 (6 bases). In germline, CDR1 is SNHLY, CDR2 FYNNEI. Trimming shortened V by 9 bases and J by 3 bases, and 9 bases separated the two germline ends. The CDR3 covers 11 residues. CDR3 loop: CARKTGYEQYF. In nucleotides, the CDR3 is TGTGCCAGAAAGACAGGCTACGAGCAGTACTTC.

On this clone: This sample includes further DNA sequences coding for the same CDR3. This chain joins TRBV30 and TRBJ1-5; unclear D gene. The CDR3 runs to 13 residues. The ends were cut back, 1 base at V and 2 bases at J, with 6 bases in the middle. The V gene's germline CDR1 is GTSNPN and CDR2 SVGIG (reference sequence). CDR3 nucleotides: TGTGCCTGGAGTGGAGGTGGCAATCAGCCCCAGCATTTT. Translated: CAWSGGGNQPQHF.

The V call is TRBV10-3, the J call TRBJ2-7, with a tentative D call TRBD2 (5 bases). Germline CDR1 reads ENHRY; CDR2 reads SYGVKD. The CDR3 runs to 14 residues. V lost 3 bases and J 3 bases, leaving 12 bases between the germline ends. The CDR3 protein is CAISEKREIYEQYF. Here the CDR3 DNA reads TGTGCCATCAGTGAAAAGAGGGAGATCTACGAGCAGTACTTC.

J is TRBJ1-5 and V is TRBV6-1; 9 nucleotides match TRBD1. V trimming: 1 base; J trimming: 1 base; junction bases outside the gene matches: 11. Germline CDR1 MNHNS, CDR2 SASEGT. This CDR3 region has 19 residues. The CDR3 is CASSEVRQGGFRSNQPQHF. CDR3 nucleotides: TGTGCCAGCAGTGAAGTAAGACAGGGGGGTTTTAGGAGCAATCAGCCCCAGCATTTT.

This sequence joins TRBV7-8 and TRBJ2-2, with a possible D match to TRBD1 (6 bases). Germline CDR1 and CDR2: SGHVS and FQNEAQ. This CDR3 contains 14 residues. V was trimmed by 5 bases and J by 0 bases, leaving 7 bases between them. The CDR3 here is CASSRDTNTGELFF. The CDR3 nucleotides read TGTGCCAGCAGCCGGGACACGAACACCGGGGAGCTGTTTTTT.

The J gene is TRBJ2-1, the V gene TRBV4-1; no definite D call. Germline CDR1 is MGHRA and CDR2 is YSYEKL. V was cut by 1 base and J by 8 bases, with 12 bases left in between. The CDR3 is 14 residues long. CDR3 loop: CASSQAQLPDEQFF. CDR3 sequence (DNA): TGCGCCAGCAGCCAAGCGCAATTACCGGATGAGCAGTTCTTC.

The table lists this clone with a count of one. V gene TRBV18 combines with J gene TRBJ2-7; D unclear. Germline lookup yields CDR1 KGHSH and CDR2 LQKENI. Trimming cost V 3 bases and J 2 bases, with 5 bases left between them. The CDR3 loop spans 12 amino acids. The CDR3 bases are TGTGCCAGCTCACCCGGAGCCTACGAGCAGTACTTC. It codes for CASSPGAYEQYF.

The chain uses TRBV19 and TRBJ1-4; 8 positions agree with TRBD1. The J segment lost 5 bases and the V segment lost 5 bases, leaving 4 bases of the junction unmatched. CDR1 is LNHDA and CDR2 is SQIVND in the germline V gene (reference sequence). This CDR3 region has 14 residues. The CDR3 reads CASSAQGANEKLFF. CDR3 DNA: TGTGCCAGTAGTGCTCAGGGGGCGAATGAAAAACTGTTTTTT.

J is TRBJ2-5 and V is TRBV28; 8 nucleotides align to TRBD1. The CDR3 is made up of 15 amino acids. The germline V gene encodes CDR1 MDHEN and CDR2 SYDVKM. The V segment lost 6 bases and the J segment 2 bases; nucleotides outside the gene matches: 8. The CDR3 spells CASSPAGQGQETQYF. The CDR3 bases are TGTGCCAGCAGCCCAGCAGGACAGGGACAAGAGACCCAGTACTTC.

The chain couples TRBV9 to TRBJ2-7; TRBD1 agrees at 12 bases. The trim removed 4 bases at V and 5 bases at J, leaving 7 bases unmatched. The germline gives CDR1 SGDLS, CDR2 YYNGEE. CDR3 length: 15 amino acids. The CDR3 region is CASSLGTGGWDEQYF. CDR3 coding DNA: TGTGCCAGCAGCTTAGGGACAGGGGGCTGGGACGAGCAGTACTTC.

A few counts support this clone. The rearrangement joins TRBV30 to TRBJ1-1; a weak D match, TRBD1 (6 bases). There are 12 residues in the CDR3. From germline, CDR1 is GTSNPN and CDR2 SVGIG (reference sequence). V shed 3 bases and J shed 5 bases, with 10 bases lying between them. CDR3 nucleotide sequence: TGTGCCTGGAGGACAGGCCGGACTGAAGCTTTCTTT. It codes for CAWRTGRTEAFF.

The chain combines TRBV6-1 with TRBJ1-1; D might be TRBD1 (5 bases). Germline V gene lookup returns CDR1 MNHNS and CDR2 SASEGT. This CDR3 contains 14 residues. V was cut by 6 bases and J by 1 base, with 12 bases left in between. CDR3: CASRQGDRNTEAFF. The CDR3 coding sequence is TGTGCCAGCAGGCAAGGTGACAGGAACACTGAAGCTTTCTTT.

The J gene is TRBJ1-1, the V gene TRBV29-1; D might be TRBD1 (6 bases). Trimming left V 2 bases short and J 4 bases short, with 11 bases between. CDR1 is SQVTM and CDR2 is ANQGSEA in the germline V gene. The CDR3 consists of 13 residues. This CDR3 is CSVERTEGTEAFF. Written as DNA, the CDR3 is TGCAGCGTTGAAAGGACAGAGGGCACTGAAGCTTTCTTT.

The chain carries TRBV7-8 and TRBJ2-3; possible D gene TRBD1, 5 bases. Deletions cut 3 bases from V and 8 bases from J, with 12 bases between. Germline V CDR1 and CDR2: SGHVS, FQNEAQ. This CDR3 is built from 13 residues. The chain's CDR3 is CASSLTDQGTQYF. The CDR3 nucleotides are TGTGCCAGCAGCTTGACAGATCAGGGTACGCAGTATTTT.

This chain uses TRBV9 with TRBJ1-2, with D possibly being TRBD1 (6 bases). Germline lookup yields CDR1 SGDLS and CDR2 YYNGEE. The CDR3 loop spans 14 amino acids. The V gene lost 6 bases and the J gene lost 4 bases, with 16 bases spanning the gap. The CDR3 reads CASNPGDAFYGYTF. Written as DNA, the CDR3 is TGTGCCAGCAACCCAGGGGACGCTTTCTATGGCTACACCTTC.

The chain joins TRBV5-8 to TRBJ2-2, with TRBD1 identical over 8 bases. V lost 5 bases, J lost 1 base, and 4 bases stayed unmatched. Germline V CDR1 and CDR2: SGHTS, YDEGEE. The CDR3 is made up of 15 amino acids. As DNA, the CDR3 is TGTGCCAGCAGTCCCGGGACAGGGAACACCGGGGAGCTGTTTTTT. Protein product: CASSPGTGNTGELFF.